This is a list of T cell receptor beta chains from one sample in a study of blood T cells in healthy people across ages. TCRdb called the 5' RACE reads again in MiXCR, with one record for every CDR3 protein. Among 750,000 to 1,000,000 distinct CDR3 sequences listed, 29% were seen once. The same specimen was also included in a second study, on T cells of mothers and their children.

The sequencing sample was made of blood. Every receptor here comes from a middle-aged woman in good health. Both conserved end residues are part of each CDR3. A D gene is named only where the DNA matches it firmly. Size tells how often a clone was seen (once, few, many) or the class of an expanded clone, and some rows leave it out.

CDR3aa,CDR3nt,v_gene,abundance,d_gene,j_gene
CSVEDRGGEGTNYGYTF,TGCAGCGTCGAGGACAGGGGAGGGGAGGGTACTAACTATGGCTACACCTTC,TRBV29-1,few,TRBD1,TRBJ1-2
CASKSNRGRTASTYYGYTF,TGCGCCAGCAAATCAAACAGGGGGCGCACAGCCAGCACGTACTATGGCTACACCTTC,TRBV5-1,few,TRBD1,TRBJ1-2
CSASPTSGGDNEQFF,TGCAGTGCTAGCCCTACTAGCGGGGGGGACAATGAGCAGTTCTTC,TRBV20-1,many,TRBD2,TRBJ2-1
CSAGDNFEQYF,TGCAGTGCTGGTGACAACTTCGAGCAGTACTTC,TRBV20-1,.,.,TRBJ2-7
CASSRTAGPNEKLFF,TGCGCCAGCAGCAGAACTGCAGGGCCTAATGAAAAACTGTTTTTT,TRBV5-1,few,.,TRBJ1-4
CASSYRGGDEAFF,TGTGCCAGCAGTTACCGGGGGGGGGATGAAGCTTTCTTT,TRBV6-6,few,.,TRBJ1-1
CASSASGGTDTQYF,TGTGCCAGCAGTGCTAGCGGGGGCACAGATACGCAGTATTTT,TRBV6-4,many,TRBD2,TRBJ2-3
CASSHIAGGGDEQFF,TGTGCCAGCAGCCACATAGCGGGGGGTGGCGATGAGCAGTTCTTC,TRBV7-9,.,TRBD2,TRBJ2-1
CASSQAPGYEQYF,TGCGCCAGCAGTCAAGCACCAGGATACGAGCAGTACTTC,TRBV4-3,many,.,TRBJ2-7
CASSLNTGTSGVGDTQYF,TGTGCCAGCAGCTTAAATACCGGGACTAGCGGGGTCGGAGATACGCAGTATTTT,TRBV7-8,many,TRBD2,TRBJ2-3
CSARNTQGLTEAFF,TGCAGTGCTAGGAACACCCAGGGACTCACTGAAGCTTTCTTT,TRBV20-1,.,.,TRBJ1-1
CSATSGGGTEAFF,TGCAGTGCGACTTCAGGGGGTGGCACTGAAGCTTTCTTT,TRBV20-1,.,TRBD1,TRBJ1-1
CASSLRPAGTNEKLFF,TGTGCCAGCAGCTTGCGGCCGGCGGGGACTAATGAAAAACTGTTTTTT,TRBV7-2,few,.,TRBJ1-4